Following are 24 T cell receptor beta chains from one sample sequenced in a study of T-cell memory formation after mild COVID-19. TCRdb re-called the 5' RACE reads with MiXCR, one entry per CDR3 protein. The profile shows 200,000 or so distinct CDR3 sequences, about 17% of them singletons. Sequenced input: PBMCs or a T cell subset sorted from them (not recorded which). The receptors originated from an adult woman who had mild COVID-19 (a few samples of this study predate the infection). Cell type and time point are not known.

The rearrangement joins TRBV5-1 to TRBJ2-3, with D unresolved. Germline V CDR1 and CDR2: SGHRS, YFSETQ. The V end lost 6 bases, the J end lost 3 bases, and 5 bases lay between the germline ends. This CDR3 has 11 residues. The CDR3 sequence is CASTETDTQYF. The CDR3 DNA is TGCGCCAGCACAGAAACAGATACGCAGTATTTT.

Worth noting for this clonotype: A read error is likely, as this CDR3 ends without the conserved phenylalanine or tryptophan. The V call is TRBV2, the J call TRBJ1-2; 9 bases line up with TRBD1. This CDR3 has 13 amino acids. Per the germline V gene, CDR1 is SNHLY and CDR2 is FYNNEI. The ends lost 6 bases at V and 3 bases at J; junction bases unmatched: 2. The CDR3 sequence is CASRRDRDYGYTL. For the CDR3, the DNA is TGTGCCAGCAGACGGGACAGGGACTATGGCTACACCTTA.

This clonotype was counted only a few times. The chain recombines TRBV7-3 with TRBJ1-1; a possible D gene is TRBD1 (6 bases). The ends were cut back, 5 bases at V and 0 bases at J, with 16 bases in the middle. This CDR3 is 16 amino acids long. CDR1 SGHTA and CDR2 FQGTGA come from the germline V gene. The CDR3 loop is CASSQTGKTVNTEAFF. CDR3 coding DNA: TGTGCCAGCAGCCAAACAGGGAAGACAGTGAACACTGAAGCTTTCTTT.

V is TRBV2 and J is TRBJ1-1; D is perhaps TRBD1 (6 bases). CDR1 is SNHLY and CDR2 is FYNNEI in the germline V gene. The CDR3 has 15 amino acids. Trimming removed 8 bases at V and 1 base at J, with 17 bases between. The CDR3 DNA sequence: TGTGCCAGCGGGAAAGGCTTGGGGGCGAACACTGAAGCTTTCTTT. Translated: CASGKGLGANTEAFF.

This clonotype appeared a few times. CDR3 coding DNA: TGTGCCAGCAGCTTAAGGGTGGCCGACAGAACCTACGAGCAGTACTTC. The encoded protein is CASSLRVADRTYEQYF. The gene calls are TRBV7-9 and TRBJ2-7; the D gene is possibly TRBD1 (5 bases). Trimming removed 2 bases at V and 2 bases at J, with 16 bases between. CDR3 length: 16 residues. Germline V gene lookup returns CDR1 SEHNR and CDR2 FQNEAQ (reference sequence).

This chain joins TRBV4-3 and TRBJ1-2, with 10 bases fitting TRBD1. The length of the CDR3 is 16 residues. V gave up 0 bases and J gave up 3 bases; unmatched junction bases: 4. Germline V CDR1 and CDR2: LGHNA, YSLEER. CDR3: CASSQDQTGGDYGYTF. In nucleotides, the CDR3 is TGCGCCAGCAGCCAAGATCAGACAGGGGGCGACTATGGCTACACCTTC.

This clonotype was recorded at least ten times. This sequence joins TRBV5-5 and TRBJ2-7; 8 bases agree with TRBD2. Germline V gene data show CDR1 as SGHKS and CDR2 as YYEKEE (reference sequence). This CDR3 is 16 amino acids long. Trimming removed 4 bases from V and 6 bases from J; junction bases left unmatched: 15. CDR3 residues: CASSLLGGAASVEQYF. The CDR3 nucleotides read TGTGCCAGCAGCCTCCTCGGGGGGGCTGCCTCGGTCGAGCAGTACTTC.

The chain links TRBV7-8 to TRBJ2-7; D gene uncertain. Deletions cut 5 bases from V and 4 bases from J, with 21 bases between. The length of the CDR3 is 16 residues. The germline CDR1 and CDR2 sequences are SGHVS and FQNEAQ. The DNA of the CDR3 is TGTGCCAGCAGCGGTCGAAGGGTTACCGTCTTGTACGAGCAGTACTTC. It is translated as CASSGRRVTVLYEQYF.

This clonotype was seen more than once but under ten times. The V gene is TRBV12-3 or TRBV12-4, the J gene TRBJ2-7; D ambiguous. There are 14 residues in the CDR3. V dropped 1 base and J dropped 0 bases, with 7 bases sitting between them. The CDR3 DNA is TGTGCCAGCAGTTTAGAGATTAGCTCCTACGAGCAGTACTTC. Translated: CASSLEISSYEQYF.

V gene TRBV6-6 combines with J gene TRBJ2-1, with 7 nucleotides matching TRBD2. Germline CDR1 is MNHNY and CDR2 is SVGAGI (reference sequence). The V gene end was trimmed by 0 bases and the J gene end by 0 bases; junction bases not matched to a gene: 14. This CDR3 contains 20 residues. The CDR3 coding sequence is TGTGCCAGCAGTTACTCGATAGCGGGTCCCTCCCTTAACTCCTACAATGAGCAGTTCTTC. Its protein is CASSYSIAGPSLNSYNEQFF.

V and J are TRBV10-3 and TRBJ1-5; D gene uncertain. Germline CDR1 and CDR2: ENHRY and SYGVKD. The CDR3 covers 15 residues. Between the trimmed V and J ends, which lost 3 bases and 2 bases, there was a span of 11 bases. The CDR3 DNA follows: TGTGCCATCAGTGACAAGGGAGTCGGCAATCAGCCCCAGCATTTT. Translation gives CAISDKGVGNQPQHF.

The V and J genes are TRBV6-2 or TRBV6-3 and TRBJ1-1, with TRBD1 identical over 7 bases. The CDR3 is 12 amino acids. The ends lost 6 bases at V and 11 bases at J; junction bases unmatched: 9. Looked up from germline, CDR1 is MNHEY and CDR2 is SVGEGT. The chain's CDR3 is CASRQGPRSAFF. Here the CDR3 DNA reads TGTGCCAGCAGACAGGGGCCGCGATCGGCTTTCTTT.

V gene TRBV7-7 combines with J gene TRBJ2-5; the D gene is possibly TRBD2 (5 bases). The ends were cut back, 4 bases at V and 5 bases at J, with 11 bases in the middle. This CDR3 has 13 amino acids. CDR1 and CDR2 from the germline V gene are SSHAT and FNYEAQ (reference sequence). CDR3 region: CASSSTRLETQYF. CDR3 coding DNA: TGTGCCAGCAGCTCTACTAGATTGGAGACCCAGTACTTC. Based on the CDR3 plus reference TRBV7-7 and TRBJ2-5, the full variable domain is GAGVSQSPRYKVTKRGQDVTLRCDPISSHATLYWYQQALGQGPEFLTYFNYEAQPDKSGLPSDRFSAERPEGSISTLTIQRTEQRDSAMYRCASSSTRLETQYFGPGTRLLVL.

This clonotype has just a few counts. The V gene is TRBV18, the J gene TRBJ2-7; 8 nucleotides agree with TRBD1. CDR3 length equals 15 residues. Trimming took 3 bases from V and 2 from J; bases not matched to a gene: 6. Germline CDR1 and CDR2: KGHSH and LQKENI. The CDR3 region has the DNA TGTGCCAGCTCACCCGGACAGGGTTTTACCTACGAGCAGTACTTC. This codes for CASSPGQGFTYEQYF.

This clonotype was observed a few times. The J gene is TRBJ1-2, the V gene TRBV6-2 or TRBV6-3; no clear D. From germline, CDR1 is MNHEY and CDR2 SVGEGT. CDR3 length equals 12 residues. V was cut by 5 bases and J by 1 base, with 5 bases left in between. Here the CDR3 reads CASSRINYGYTF. For the CDR3, the DNA is TGTGCCAGCAGTCGGATTAACTATGGCTACACCTTC.

This clonotype occurred a few times. This chain uses TRBV29-1 with TRBJ1-1, with 8 bases fitting TRBD1. The ends lost 7 bases at V and 3 bases at J; junction bases unmatched: 13. The CDR3 is 15 amino acids. CDR1 and CDR2 from the germline V gene are SQVTM and ANQGSEA. This CDR3 is CSAKKTGVADTEAFF. CDR3 sequence (DNA): TGCAGCGCGAAAAAGACAGGGGTAGCGGACACTGAAGCTTTCTTT.

With respect to this clonotype: A junction boundary mismatches the germline segment, possibly from a read error. CDR3 DNA sequence: TGTGCCAGCAGCAAAGGAGATCAACCCCAGCATTTT. This gives the protein CASSKGDQPQHF. The chain employs TRBV7-9 and TRBJ1-5; unclear D gene. CDR1 and CDR2 from the germline V gene are SEHNR and FQNEAQ (reference sequence). This CDR3 is 12 amino acids long. Using reference TRBV7-9 and TRBJ1-5 for the parts outside the CDR3, the full variable domain is DTGVSQNPRHKITKRGQNVTFRCDPISEHNRLYWYRQTLGQGPEFLTYFQNEAQLEKSRLLSDRFSAERPKGSFSTLEIQRTEQGDSAMYLCASSKGDQPQHFGDGTRLSIL.

This clonotype came up many times. This chain links TRBV5-1 with TRBJ2-3, with D perhaps matching TRBD1 (5 bases). The CDR3 has 16 residues. V gave up 0 bases and J gave up 1 base, with 12 bases separating them. The germline V gene encodes CDR1 SGHRS and CDR2 YFSETQ. In DNA, the CDR3 is TGCGCCAGCAGCTTGGCCCAGGTGACAGGCACAGATACGCAGTATTTT. Its protein is CASSLAQVTGTDTQYF.

This sequence joins TRBV5-1 and TRBJ1-1, with D unclear. The V and J ends lost 0 bases and 4 bases respectively, with 13 bases between them. Germline-derived CDR1 and CDR2 are SGHRS and YFSETQ. The CDR3 is 15 amino acids. This CDR3 is CASSLEGRRITEAFF. CDR3 sequence (DNA): TGCGCCAGCAGCTTGGAAGGGAGGAGGATCACTGAAGCTTTCTTT.

The chain joins TRBV4-3 to TRBJ1-4; D possibly corresponds to TRBD1 (6 bases). The germline V gene encodes CDR1 LGHNA and CDR2 YSLEER. This CDR3 comprises 14 residues. With 6 bases removed from V and 6 bases from J, the gap between germline ends came to 14 bases. The CDR3 nucleotides read TGCGCCAGCAGACAGCAGGGGACCCATGAAAAACTGTTTTTT. It codes for CASRQQGTHEKLFF.

Many counts were recorded for this clonotype. The rearrangement uses TRBV5-1 and TRBJ2-7; D not certain. Per the germline V gene, CDR1 is SGHRS and CDR2 is YFSETQ. This CDR3 region has 15 residues. V gave up 2 bases and J gave up 3 bases, with 15 bases separating them. The CDR3 DNA sequence: TGCGCCAGCAGCTTCGGCCCTACAGAAAACTACGAGCAGTACTTC. This codes for CASSFGPTENYEQYF. The variable domain in full, completed from reference TRBV5-1 and TRBJ2-7, reads KAGVTQTPRYLIKTRGQQVTLSCSPISGHRSVSWYQQTPGQGLQFLFEYFSETQRNKGNFPGRFSGRQFSNSRSEMNVSTLELGDSALYLCASSFGPTENYEQYFGPGTRLTVT.

This clonotype was detected many times. DNA for the CDR3: TGCAGTGCTCCCCCCGTCCCGGGACAGGGATTGGAGGGCTACACCTTC. Translation gives CSAPPVPGQGLEGYTF. J is TRBJ1-2 and V is TRBV20-1; 9 nucleotides align to TRBD1. There are 16 residues in the CDR3. The germline V gene has CDR1 DFQATT and CDR2 SNEGSKA (reference sequence). V lost 5 bases, J lost 8 bases, and 18 bases stayed unmatched.

The chain links TRBV5-1 to TRBJ1-4, with TRBD1 as a possible D gene (5 bases). The germline V and J ends were trimmed by 4 bases and 6 bases, with 13 bases remaining between them. The V gene's germline CDR1 is SGHRS and CDR2 YFSETQ. CDR3 length: 14 residues. CDR3 DNA sequence: TGCGCCAGCAGCGGTGGTGGGGCTTATGAAAAACTGTTTTTT. Its protein product is CASSGGGAYEKLFF. Variable domain in full (rest from reference TRBV5-1 and TRBJ1-4): KAGVTQTPRYLIKTRGQQVTLSCSPISGHRSVSWYQQTPGQGLQFLFEYFSETQRNKGNFPGRFSGRQFSNSRSEMNVSTLELGDSALYLCASSGGGAYEKLFFGSGTQLSVL.

This clonotype was picked up many times. The V gene is TRBV4-1, the J gene TRBJ2-3, with 7 bases lining up with TRBD1. Germline CDR1 and CDR2: MGHRA and YSYEKL. The CDR3 spans 15 residues. After removal of 5 bases from V and 1 base from J, the junction contained 6 bases not matched to a gene. This chain's CDR3 is CASSGVGTGTDTQYF. The CDR3 DNA sequence: TGCGCCAGCAGCGGGGTCGGGACAGGCACAGATACGCAGTATTTT.